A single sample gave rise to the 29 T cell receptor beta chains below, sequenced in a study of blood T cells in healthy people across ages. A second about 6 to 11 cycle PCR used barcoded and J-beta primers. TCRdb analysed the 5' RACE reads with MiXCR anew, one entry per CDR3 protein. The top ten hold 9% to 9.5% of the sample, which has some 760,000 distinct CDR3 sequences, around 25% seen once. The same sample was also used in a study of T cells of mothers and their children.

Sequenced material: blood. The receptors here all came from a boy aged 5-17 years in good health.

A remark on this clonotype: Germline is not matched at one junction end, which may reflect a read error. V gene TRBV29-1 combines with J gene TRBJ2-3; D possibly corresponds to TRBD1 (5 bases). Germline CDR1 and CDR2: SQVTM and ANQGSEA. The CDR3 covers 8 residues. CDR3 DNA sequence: TGCAGCGTTGAACAGGGTCGTTTT. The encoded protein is CSVEQGRF.

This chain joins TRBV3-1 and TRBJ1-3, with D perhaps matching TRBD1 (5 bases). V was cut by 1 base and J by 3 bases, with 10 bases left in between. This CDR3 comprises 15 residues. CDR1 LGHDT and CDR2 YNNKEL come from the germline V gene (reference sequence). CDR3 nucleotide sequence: TGTGCCAGCAGCCAAGGAAGGGGCTATGGAAACACCATATATTTT. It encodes CASSQGRGYGNTIYF.

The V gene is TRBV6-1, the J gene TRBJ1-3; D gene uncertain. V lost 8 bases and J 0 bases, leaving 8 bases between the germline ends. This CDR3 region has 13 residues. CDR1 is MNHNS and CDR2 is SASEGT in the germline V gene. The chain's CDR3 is CASLGSSGNTIYF. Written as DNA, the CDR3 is TGTGCCAGCTTGGGGAGCTCTGGAAACACCATATATTTT.

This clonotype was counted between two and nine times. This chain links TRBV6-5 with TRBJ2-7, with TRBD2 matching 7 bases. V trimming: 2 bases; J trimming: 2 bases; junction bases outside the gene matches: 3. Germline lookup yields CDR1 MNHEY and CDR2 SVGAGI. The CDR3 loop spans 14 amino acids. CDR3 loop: CASSYGLGAYEQYF. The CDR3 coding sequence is TGTGCCAGCAGTTACGGACTAGGGGCCTACGAGCAGTACTTC.

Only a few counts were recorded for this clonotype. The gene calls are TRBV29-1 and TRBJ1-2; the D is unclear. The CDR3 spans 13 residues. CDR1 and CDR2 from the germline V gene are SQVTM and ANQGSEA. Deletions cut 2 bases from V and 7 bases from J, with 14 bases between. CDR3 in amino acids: CSVEWETAGGYTF. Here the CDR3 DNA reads TGCAGCGTTGAATGGGAGACCGCGGGTGGCTACACCTTC. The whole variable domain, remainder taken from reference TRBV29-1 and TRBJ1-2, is SAVISQKPSRDICQRGTSLTIQCQVDSQVTMMFWYRQQPGQSLTLIATANQGSEATYESGFVIDKFPISRPNLTFSTLTVSNMSPEDSSIYLCSVEWETAGGYTFGSGTRLTVV.

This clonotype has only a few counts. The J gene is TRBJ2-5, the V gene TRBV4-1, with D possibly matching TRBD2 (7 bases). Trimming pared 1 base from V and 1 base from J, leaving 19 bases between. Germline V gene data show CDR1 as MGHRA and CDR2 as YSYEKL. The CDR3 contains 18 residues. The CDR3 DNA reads TGCGCCAGCAGCCAAGGGGGGCTTGGTTCGGGAGGCCAAGAGACCCAGTACTTC. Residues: CASSQGGLGSGGQETQYF.

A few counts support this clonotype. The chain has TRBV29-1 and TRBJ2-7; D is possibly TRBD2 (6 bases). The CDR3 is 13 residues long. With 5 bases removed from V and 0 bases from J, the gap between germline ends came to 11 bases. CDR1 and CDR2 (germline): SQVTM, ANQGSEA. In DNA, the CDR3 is TGCAGCGTTATCGGGAGAAGCTCCTACGAGCAGTACTTC. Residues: CSVIGRSSYEQYF.

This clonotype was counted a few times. In DNA form, the CDR3 reads TGCAGTGCTAGAGATCCCAGTGACTATGGCTACACCTTC. This codes for CSARDPSDYGYTF. The genes are TRBV20-1 and TRBJ1-2; D ambiguous. V was clipped by 0 bases and J by 3 bases, with 8 bases between them. CDR3 size: 13 residues. The germline V gene has CDR1 DFQATT and CDR2 SNEGSKA (reference sequence).

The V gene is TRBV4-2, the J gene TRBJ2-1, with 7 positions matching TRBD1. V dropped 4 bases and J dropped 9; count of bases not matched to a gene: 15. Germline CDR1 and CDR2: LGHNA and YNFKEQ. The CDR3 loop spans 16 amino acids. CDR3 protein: CASSLRTGPSTSEQFF. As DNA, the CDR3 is TGTGCCAGCAGCCTTAGGACAGGCCCATCAACCAGTGAGCAGTTCTTC.

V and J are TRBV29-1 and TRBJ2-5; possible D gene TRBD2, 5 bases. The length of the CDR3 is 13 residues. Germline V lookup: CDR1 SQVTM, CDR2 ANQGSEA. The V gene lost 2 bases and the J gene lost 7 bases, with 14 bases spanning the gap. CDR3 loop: CSVESLASGTQYF. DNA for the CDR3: TGCAGCGTTGAAAGTCTAGCCTCTGGGACCCAGTACTTC.

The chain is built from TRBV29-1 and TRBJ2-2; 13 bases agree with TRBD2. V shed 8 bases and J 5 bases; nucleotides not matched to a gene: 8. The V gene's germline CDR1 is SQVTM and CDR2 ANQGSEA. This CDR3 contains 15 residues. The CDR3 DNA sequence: TGCAGCCCGGGAGGGGGACTAGCGGGGACCGGGGAGCTGTTTTTT. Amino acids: CSPGGGLAGTGELFF.

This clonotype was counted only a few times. CDR3: CSVDLAGARGELFF. The CDR3 nucleotides read TGCAGCGTTGACCTAGCGGGGGCCCGAGGGGAGCTGTTTTTT. This chain links TRBV29-1 with TRBJ2-2, with TRBD2 matching over 10 bases. The V and J ends lost 3 bases and 8 bases, in that order; junction bases with no gene match: 6. Germline lookup yields CDR1 SQVTM and CDR2 ANQGSEA. The CDR3 length is 14 residues.

This chain's CDR3 is CASSRLGGAPYEQYF. CDR3 coding DNA: TGTGCCAGCAGCCGCCTGGGGGGGGCTCCCTACGAGCAGTACTTC. This chain joins TRBV3-1 and TRBJ2-5, with a tentative D call TRBD2 (7 bases). The J call may be mistaken, given a closer DNA end match to TRBJ2-7. The CDR3 covers 15 residues. Germline CDR1 is LGHDT and CDR2 is YNNKEL (reference sequence).

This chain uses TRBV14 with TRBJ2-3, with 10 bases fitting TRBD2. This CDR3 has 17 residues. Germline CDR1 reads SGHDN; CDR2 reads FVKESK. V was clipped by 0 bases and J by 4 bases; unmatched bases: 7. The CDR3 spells CASSQDLGGLAADTQYF. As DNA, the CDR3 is TGTGCCAGCAGCCAAGATTTAGGCGGACTAGCGGCAGATACGCAGTATTTT.

The CDR3 loop is CASSKQPNTEAFF. The CDR3 DNA follows: TGTGCCAGCAGTAAACAGCCGAACACTGAAGCTTTCTTT. The chain joins TRBV6-4 to TRBJ1-1; D ambiguous. Germline CDR1 and CDR2: MRHNA and SNTAGT. The V and J ends lost 5 bases and 1 base respectively, with 8 bases between them. The CDR3 length is 13 residues.

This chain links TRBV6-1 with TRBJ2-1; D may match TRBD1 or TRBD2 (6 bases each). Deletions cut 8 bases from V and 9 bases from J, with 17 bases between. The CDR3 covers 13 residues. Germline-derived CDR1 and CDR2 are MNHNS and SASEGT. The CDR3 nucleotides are TGTGCCAGCCGGGACGGGGGCCTCGGTGAGCAGTTCTTC. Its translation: CASRDGGLGEQFF.

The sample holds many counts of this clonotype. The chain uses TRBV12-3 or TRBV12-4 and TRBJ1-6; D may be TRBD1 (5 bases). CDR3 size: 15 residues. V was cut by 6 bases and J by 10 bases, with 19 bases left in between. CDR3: CASSPTQAGDSPLHF. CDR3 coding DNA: TGTGCCAGCAGCCCAACTCAAGCCGGGGACTCACCCCTCCACTTT.

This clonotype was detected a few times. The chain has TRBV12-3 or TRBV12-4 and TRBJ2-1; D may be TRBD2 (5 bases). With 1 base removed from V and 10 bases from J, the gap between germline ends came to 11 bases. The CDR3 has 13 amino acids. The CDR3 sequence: CASSLELGNEQFF. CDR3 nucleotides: TGTGCCAGCAGTTTAGAACTCGGGAACGAGCAGTTCTTC.

The CDR3 DNA is TGTGCCAGCAGCGTGGGGGAATATAATCAGCCCCAGCATTTT. It encodes CASSVGEYNQPQHF. The chain recombines TRBV9 with TRBJ1-5; the D gene is possibly TRBD1 (5 bases). Trimming took 2 bases from V and 4 from J, leaving 10 bases between them. Germline CDR1 and CDR2: SGDLS and YYNGEE. CDR3 length: 14 residues.

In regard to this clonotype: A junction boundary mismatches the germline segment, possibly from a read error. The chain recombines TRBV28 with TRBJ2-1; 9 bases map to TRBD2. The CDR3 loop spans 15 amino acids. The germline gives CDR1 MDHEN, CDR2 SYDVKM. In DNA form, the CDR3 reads TGTGCCAGCAGCTTATTAGGCGGGAGGGGCGATGAGCAGTTCTTC. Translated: CASSLLGGRGDEQFF.

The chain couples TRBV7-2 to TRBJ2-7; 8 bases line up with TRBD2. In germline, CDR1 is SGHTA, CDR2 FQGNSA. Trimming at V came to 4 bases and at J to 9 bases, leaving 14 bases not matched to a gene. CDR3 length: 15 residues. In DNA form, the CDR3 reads TGTGCCAGCAGCTCTCGCCAAGCGGGAGCGGTCGGGCAGTACTTC. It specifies CASSSRQAGAVGQYF.

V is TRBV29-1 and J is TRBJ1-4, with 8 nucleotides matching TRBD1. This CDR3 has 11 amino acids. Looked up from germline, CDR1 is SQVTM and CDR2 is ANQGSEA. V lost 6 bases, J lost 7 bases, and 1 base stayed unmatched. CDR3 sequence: CSVQGGEKLFF. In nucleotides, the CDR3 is TGCAGCGTACAGGGGGGTGAAAAACTGTTTTTT.

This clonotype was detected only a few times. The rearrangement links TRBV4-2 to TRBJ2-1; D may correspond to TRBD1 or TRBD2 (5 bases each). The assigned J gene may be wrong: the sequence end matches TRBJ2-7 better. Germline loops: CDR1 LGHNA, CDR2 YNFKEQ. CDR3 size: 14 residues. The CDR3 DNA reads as TGTGCCAGCAGCCAAGAAGGGGACGGATACGAGCAGTACTTC. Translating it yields CASSQEGDGYEQYF.

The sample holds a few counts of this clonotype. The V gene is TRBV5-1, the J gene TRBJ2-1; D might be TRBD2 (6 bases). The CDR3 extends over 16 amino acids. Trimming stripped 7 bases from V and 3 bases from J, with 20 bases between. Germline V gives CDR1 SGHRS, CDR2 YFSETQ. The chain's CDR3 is CASAGGRDSDYNEQFF. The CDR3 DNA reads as TGCGCCAGCGCAGGTGGTCGGGACTCAGACTACAATGAGCAGTTCTTC.

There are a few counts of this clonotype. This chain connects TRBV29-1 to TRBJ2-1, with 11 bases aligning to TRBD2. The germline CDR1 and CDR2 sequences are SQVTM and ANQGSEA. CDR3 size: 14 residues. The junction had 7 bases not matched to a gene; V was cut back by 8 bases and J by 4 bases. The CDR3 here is CSTKGLAGYNEQFF. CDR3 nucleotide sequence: TGCAGCACAAAAGGACTAGCGGGTTACAATGAGCAGTTCTTC.

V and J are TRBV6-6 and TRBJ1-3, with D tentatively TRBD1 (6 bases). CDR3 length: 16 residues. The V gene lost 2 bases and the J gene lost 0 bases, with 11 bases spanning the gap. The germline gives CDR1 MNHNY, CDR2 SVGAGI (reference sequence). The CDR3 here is CASSYQGIDSGNTIYF. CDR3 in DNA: TGTGCCAGCAGTTACCAGGGGATAGACTCTGGAAACACCATATATTTT.

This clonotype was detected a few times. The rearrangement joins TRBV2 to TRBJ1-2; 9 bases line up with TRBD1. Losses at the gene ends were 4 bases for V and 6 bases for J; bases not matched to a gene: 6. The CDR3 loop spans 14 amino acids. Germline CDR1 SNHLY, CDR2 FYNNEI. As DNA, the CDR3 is TGTGCCAGCAGTGTTGGGGACAGGGCTCATGGCTACACCTTC. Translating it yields CASSVGDRAHGYTF.

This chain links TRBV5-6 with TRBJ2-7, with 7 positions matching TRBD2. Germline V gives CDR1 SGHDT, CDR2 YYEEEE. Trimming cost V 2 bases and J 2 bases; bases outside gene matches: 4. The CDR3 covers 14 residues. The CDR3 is CASSFISGTYEQYF. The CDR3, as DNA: TGTGCCAGCAGCTTTATCAGCGGGACCTACGAGCAGTACTTC.

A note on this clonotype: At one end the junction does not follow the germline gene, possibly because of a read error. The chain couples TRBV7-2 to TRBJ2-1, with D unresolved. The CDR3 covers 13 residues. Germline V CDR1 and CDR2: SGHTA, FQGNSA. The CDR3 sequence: CASSLVLGSEQFF. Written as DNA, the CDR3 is TGTGCCAGCAGCTTAGTTTTGGGCAGTGAGCAATTCTTC. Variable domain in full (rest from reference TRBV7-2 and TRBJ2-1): GAGVSQSPSNKVTEKGKDVELRCDPISGHTALYWYRQSLGQGLEFLIYFQGNSAPDKSGLPSDRFSAERTGGSVSTLTIQRTQQEDSAVYLCASSLVLGSEQFFGPGTRLTVL.